A selection of T cell receptor beta chains follows, all from one sample in a study of Graves' ophthalmopathy and Graves' hyperthyroidism. MiXCR, run by TCRdb on the multiplex PCR reads, gives a single entry per CDR3 protein. The sample includes 200,000 to 250,000 distinct CDR3 sequences, roughly 21% seen only once; the top ten take approximately 39%. Sequenced input: peripheral blood. The origin of the receptors is a woman in her forties or fifties with Graves' ophthalmopathy. CDR3s include the opening cysteine and the closing phenylalanine or tryptophan. The order of the fields is V gene, CDR3 length, J gene, clone size, D gene, CDR3 DNA, CDR3 protein. The D gene is left open where the match is weak. The size field is filled for only some rows; it gives once, few, many or a size class.

TRBV11-2	14	TRBJ1-1	NA	NA	TGTGTCAGCAGCTTCTCCCCTGGCGACACTGAAGCTTTCTTC	CVSSFSPGDTEAFF
TRBV24-1	13	TRBJ1-2	many	NA	TGTGCCACCAGTGATAGAGGACAGTCTGGCTACACCTTC	CATSDRGQSGYTF
TRBV7-2	13	TRBJ2-5	few	NA	TGTGCCAGCAGCTTAGGGGTTTTTGAGACCCAGTACTTC	CASSLGVFETQYF
TRBV5-4	16	TRBJ2-5	many	NA	TGTGCCAGCAGCTTGCCAGGTTATGATCCCCAAGAGACCCAGTACTTC	CASSLPGYDPQETQYF
TRBV5-6	13	TRBJ2-7	many	TRBD1	TGTGCCAGCAGTGGACAGGGTGAAAACGAGCAGTACTTC	CASSGQGENEQYF
TRBV2	13	TRBJ1-1	many	NA	TGTGCCAGCAGTTGGGGCCGGAACACTGAAGCTTTCTTT	CASSWGRNTEAFF
TRBV19	13	TRBJ2-5	NA	TRBD1	TGTGCCAGTAGGGGACAGCTACAAGAGACCCAGTACTTC	CASRGQLQETQYF
TRBV6-1	17	TRBJ2-4	many	NA	TGTGCCAGCAGTGTTATTCAGGGGGGGAGGTCAAAAAACATTCAGTACTTC	CASSVIQGGRSKNIQYF
TRBV29-1	17	TRBJ2-2	NA	TRBD2	TGCAGCGTTGAAGGTCCTAGCGGGAGGGCCAGATCCGGGGAGCTGTTTTTT	CSVEGPSGRARSGELFF
TRBV25-1	15	TRBJ2-5	many	TRBD2	TGTGCCAGCAGTGCGCTAGCGGGTGAGCAAGAGACCCAGTACTTC	CASSALAGEQETQYF
TRBV10-3	15	TRBJ2-5	NA	TRBD2	TGTGCCATCAGTGACGGGACTAGCGAGGAAGAGACCCAGTACTTC	CAISDGTSEEETQYF
TRBV20-1	15	TRBJ1-1	many	NA	TGCAGTGCTAGAAAGTCGGGACAAATGAACACTGAAGCTTTCTTT	CSARKSGQMNTEAFF
TRBV3-1	13	TRBJ2-2	few	NA	TGTGCCACCTTGCGGGAATTGACCGGGGAGCTGTTTTTT	CATLRELTGELFF
TRBV4-1	17	TRBJ1-5	many	NA	TGCGCCAGCAGCCAACGGCTGGTAACGGGGCGGATAACAGCCCAGCATTTT	CASSQRLVTGRITAQHF
TRBV30	12	TRBJ1-1	many	NA	TGTGCCTGGAGTGTACAGGACAGAGAAGCTTTCTTT	CAWSVQDREAFF
TRBV20-1	13	TRBJ2-7	many	TRBD2	TGCAGTGCTAGAAGGCTAGCGGGCTACGAGCAGTACTTC	CSARRLAGYEQYF
TRBV10-3	15	TRBJ2-5	NA	TRBD2	TGTGCCATCAGTGAGTCACGGGGGGTTCTAGAGACCCAGTACTTC	CAISESRGVLETQYF
TRBV5-1	12	TRBJ1-2	many	NA	TGCGCCAGCAGCCAGGACAACTATGGCTACACCTTC	CASSQDNYGYTF
TRBV12-3/TRBV12-4	15	TRBJ2-5	many	TRBD2	TGTGCCAGCAGAAAGACTAGCGGGAGCTGGGAGACCCAGTACTTC	CASRKTSGSWETQYF
TRBV7-6	14	TRBJ2-7	many	TRBD1	TGTGCCAGCAGCTCCGGACAGGGGGCGATGGAGCAGTACTTC	CASSSGQGAMEQYF
TRBV7-6	13	TRBJ2-7	many	NA	TGTGCCAGCAGCCCAGATTCGAAGAACGAGCAGTACTTC	CASSPDSKNEQYF
TRBV6-2/TRBV6-3	11	TRBJ2-1	many	NA	TGTGCCAGCAGTTACGGGACAGAGCAGTTCTTC	CASSYGTEQFF
TRBV19	15	TRBJ2-5	NA	NA	TGTGCCAGTAGTATAGGGGGGACCTCCGGAGAGACCCAGTACTTC	CASSIGGTSGETQYF
TRBV4-2	18	TRBJ2-2	NA	TRBD2	TGTGCCAGCAGCCCCTCCGGGACTAGCGTCTCGAACACCGGGGAGCTGTTTTTT	CASSPSGTSVSNTGELFF
TRBV6-1	13	TRBJ2-5	NA	NA	TGTGCCACCCAAAGGACACGCCAAGAGACCCAGTACTTC	CATQRTRQETQYF
TRBV4-2	16	TRBJ2-7	many	TRBD1	TGTGCCAGCAGCCAATCGTCCGGGACAGGGACGTACGAGCAGTACTTC	CASSQSSGTGTYEQYF
TRBV6-5	15	TRBJ1-6	many	TRBD1	TGTGCCAGCAGCAAGGGACAGGGAATGAATTCACCCCTCCACTTT	CASSKGQGMNSPLHF
TRBV11-3	16	TRBJ2-5	many	TRBD2	TGTGCCAGCAGCTCACGACTAGCGGGAGAGGAAGAGACCCAGTACTTC	CASSSRLAGEEETQYF
TRBV10-3	11	TRBJ2-5	many	NA	TGTGCCATCCTGGTGGAAGAGACCCAGTACTTC	CAILVEETQYF
TRBV24-1	13	TRBJ2-5	NA	NA	TGTGCCACCAGTGGTCCGGCACAAGAGACCCAGTACTTC	CATSGPAQETQYF
TRBV11-2	15	TRBJ2-5	many	TRBD1	TGTGCCAGCAGCTCCGACAGGGGGGCGTGGGAGACCCAGTACTTC	CASSSDRGAWETQYF
TRBV24-1	14	TRBJ2-6	many	NA	TGTGCCACCGCCGGGAATAGTGGGGCCAACGTCCTGACTTTC	CATAGNSGANVLTF
TRBV20-1	17	TRBJ2-2	NA	NA	TGCAGTGCTAGAGATCAATTTGAGGGTCATGCATCCGGGGAGCTGTTTTTT	CSARDQFEGHASGELFF
TRBV11-1	16	TRBJ2-7	NA	TRBD2	TGTGCCAGCAGCTACCCTGAGCTAGCGGAGACCTACGAGCAGTACTTC	CASSYPELAETYEQYF
TRBV6-1	12	TRBJ1-5	few	NA	TGTGCCAGCAGTCCTCTATTTCAGCCCCAGCATTTT	CASSPLFQPQHF
TRBV6-5	13	TRBJ2-7	many	TRBD1	TGTGCCAGCATCGGGACAGGGCTCTACGAGCAGTACTTC	CASIGTGLYEQYF
TRBV6-5	15	TRBJ1-5	many	TRBD1	TGTGCCACAGTTACCGGACAGGGGATCGCTCAGCCCCAGCATTTT	CATVTGQGIAQPQHF
TRBV27	15	TRBJ1-5	many	TRBD1	TGTGCCAGCAGCGGGACAGGGGATAGCAATCAGCCCCAGCATTTT	CASSGTGDSNQPQHF
TRBV19	14	TRBJ1-1	many	NA	TGTGCCAGTAGTGAAGGAAGGTGGAACACTGAAGCTTTCTTT	CASSEGRWNTEAFF
TRBV30	12	TRBJ1-2	many	NA	TGTGCCTGGAGCATAAGGGACGGACGCTACACCTTC	CAWSIRDGRYTF
TRBV7-3	15	TRBJ1-1	many	NA	TGTGCCAGCAGCTTAACATTGCAGGGGAACACTGAAGCTTTCTTT	CASSLTLQGNTEAFF
TRBV27	14	TRBJ1-1	many	NA	TGTGCCAGCAGTTTTAGGGCCAGGAACACTGAAGCTTTCTTT	CASSFRARNTEAFF
TRBV5-1	15	TRBJ2-7	many	TRBD2	TGCGCCAGCAGCCCAGGACTAGCGGGAACCTACGAGCAGTACTTC	CASSPGLAGTYEQYF
TRBV27	13	TRBJ2-5	many	TRBD1	TGTGCCAGCAGGAGGCCGGGACAGGGGACCCAGTACTTC	CASRRPGQGTQYF
TRBV12-3/TRBV12-4	14	TRBJ1-1	medium-sized	NA	TGTGCCAGCATCCGGTCGGGATCCGGGACTGAAGCTTTCTTT	CASIRSGSGTEAFF
TRBV6-4	14	TRBJ2-5	NA	NA	TGTGCCAGCAGTGAAATGGAAGGGCAGGAGACCCAGTACTTC	CASSEMEGQETQYF
TRBV9	14	TRBJ2-7	NA	NA	TGTGCCAGCAGCAACACCGCGGGAACCTACGAGCAGTACTTC	CASSNTAGTYEQYF
TRBV7-9	15	TRBJ2-5	many	TRBD1	TGTGCCAGCAGCCTCGGGACAGGTCTGGGGGAGACCCAGTACTTC	CASSLGTGLGETQYF
TRBV12-3/TRBV12-4	14	TRBJ1-2	many	NA	TGTGCCAGCAGTTTAGCGAACCGGAACTATGGCTACACCTTC	CASSLANRNYGYTF
TRBV7-2	13	TRBJ1-1	many	NA	TGTGCCAGCAGCTTTACAGAGATCACTGAAGCTTTCTTT	CASSFTEITEAFF